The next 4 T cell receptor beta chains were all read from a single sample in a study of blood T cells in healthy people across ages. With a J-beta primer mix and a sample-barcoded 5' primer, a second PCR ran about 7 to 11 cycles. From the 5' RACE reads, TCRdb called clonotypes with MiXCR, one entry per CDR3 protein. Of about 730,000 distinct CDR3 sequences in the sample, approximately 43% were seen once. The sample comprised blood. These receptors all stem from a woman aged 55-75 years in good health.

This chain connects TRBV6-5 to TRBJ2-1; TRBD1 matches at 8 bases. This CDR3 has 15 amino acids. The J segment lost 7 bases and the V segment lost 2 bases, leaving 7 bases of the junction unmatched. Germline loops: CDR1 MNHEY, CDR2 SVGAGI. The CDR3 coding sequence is TGTGCCAGCAGTTACGGCCAGGGGGCCTGGAATGAGCAGTTCTTC. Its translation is CASSYGQGAWNEQFF.

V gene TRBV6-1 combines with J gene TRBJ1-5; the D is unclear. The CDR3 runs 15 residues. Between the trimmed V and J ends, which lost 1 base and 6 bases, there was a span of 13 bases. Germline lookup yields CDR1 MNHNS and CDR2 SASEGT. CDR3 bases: TGTGCCAGCAGTGAAGTTGCACAGATGGGTCAGCCCCAGCATTTT. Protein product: CASSEVAQMGQPQHF.

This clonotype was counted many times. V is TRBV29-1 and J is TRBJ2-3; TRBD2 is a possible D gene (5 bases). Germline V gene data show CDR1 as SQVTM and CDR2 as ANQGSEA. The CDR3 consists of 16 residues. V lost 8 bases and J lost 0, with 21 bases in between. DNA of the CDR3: TGCAGCTTCTACCGTCCTAGCACCCTTAGCACAGATACGCAGTATTTT. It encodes CSFYRPSTLSTDTQYF.

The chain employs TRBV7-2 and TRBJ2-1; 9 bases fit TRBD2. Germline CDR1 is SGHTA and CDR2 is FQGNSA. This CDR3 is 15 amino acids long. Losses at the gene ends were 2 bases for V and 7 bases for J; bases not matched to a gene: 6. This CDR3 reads CASSLLAGVENEQFF. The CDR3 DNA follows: TGTGCCAGCAGCTTATTAGCGGGAGTCGAAAATGAGCAGTTCTTC. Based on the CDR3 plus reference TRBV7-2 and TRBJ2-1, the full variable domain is GAGVSQSPSNKVTEKGKDVELRCDPISGHTALYWYRQSLGQGLEFLIYFQGNSAPDKSGLPSDRFSAERTGGSVSTLTIQRTQQEDSAVYLCASSLLAGVENEQFFGPGTRLTVL.